This T cell receptor (beta chain) was recovered during a study of naive and memory T cell subsets. Study results and caveats: A few larger clonotypes appeared in naive repertoires, especially CD8, possibly memory cells re-expressing CD45RA. Naive and memory subsets had different power law exponents for TCR abundance.

An equimolar mix of two oligonucleotides served as the beta constant-region primer for TRBC1 and TRBC2. Four rounds of PCR amplified the ligated cDNA using nested alpha and beta constant-region primers plus SP2. TCRdb fed the UMI-ligation and nested PCR reads into MiXCR, producing one record per CDR3 protein. The data show 140,000 to 150,000 distinct CDR3 sequences, roughly 22% seen once. To note about this clonotype: The antigen remains undetermined.

The TCR was taken from a human donor in good health. Sample: naive CD4+ T cells from blood.

The CDR3 nucleotides are TGTGCCAGCAGCTTTCGACGGACCGAGAGGAATGAGCAGTTCTTC. As protein: CASSFRRTERNEQFF. V and J are TRBV7-9 and TRBJ2-1, with D uncertain. The CDR3 runs 15 residues. Trimming removed 3 bases at V and 7 bases at J, with 16 bases between. From germline, CDR1 is SEHNR and CDR2 FQNEAQ (reference sequence).